This TCR beta chain was sequenced during a study of blood T cell repertoires in COVID-19. This clone was seen only once. Only in-frame clones appear in the TCRdb table, and some are missing; sequencing was by immunoSEQ multiplex PCR. Of about 23,000 clones listed, roughly 83% are singletons. Losses at the gene ends were 3 bases for V and 4 bases for J; bases not matched to a gene: 8. Germline V lookup: CDR1 MGHRA, CDR2 YSYEKL. The CDR3 runs to 16 residues. The clonotype was recovered from a man between 65 and 85 years old with acute or convalescent COVID-19. The chain employs TRBV4-1 and TRBJ2-1, with 8 positions matching TRBD2. Sequenced sample: peripheral blood. DNA for the CDR3: TGCGCCAGCAGCCACGGGGGAACTAGCGGTTACAATGAGCAGTTCTTC. Translating gives CASSHGGTSGYNEQFF.